Listed here are 10 T cell receptor beta chains from one sample, sequenced in a study of response to subunit inactivated influenza vaccine. Each CDR3 protein gets one entry after TCRdb re-called the RT-PCR reads with MiXCR. The table records some 850,000 distinct CDR3 sequences, roughly 20% of them present only once. This material consisted of PBMCs from blood, taken about 5 days after vaccination. These receptor sequences come from a man aged 45-65 years who received an inactivated influenza vaccine.

This clonotype was detected many times. This chain joins TRBV5-1 and TRBJ1-2; D is unclear. This CDR3 is 14 amino acids long. Trimming took off 5 bases at V and 0 bases at J, with 11 bases between the two ends. CDR1 SGHRS and CDR2 YFSETQ come from the germline V gene. This chain's CDR3 is CASRSESPNYGYTF. The CDR3 region has the DNA TGCGCCAGCAGGTCGGAGAGCCCTAACTATGGCTACACCTTC.

This clonotype showed up just a few times. The gene calls are TRBV18 and TRBJ1-6, with 8 bases matching TRBD1. This CDR3 comprises 15 residues. The J segment lost 9 bases and the V segment lost 0 bases, leaving 4 bases of the junction unmatched. Germline V gene data show CDR1 as KGHSH and CDR2 as LQKENI. DNA for the CDR3: TGTGCCAGCTCACCACCGTCAGGGGGCAGTTCACCCCTCCACTTT. It translates to CASSPPSGGSSPLHF.

This rearrangement joins TRBV5-1 to TRBJ2-7; a weak D match, TRBD2 (5 bases). CDR3 length: 13 residues. V lost 4 bases and J lost 6, with 14 bases in between. The germline CDR1 and CDR2 sequences are SGHRS and YFSETQ. The CDR3 reads CASSEPEGSEQYF. CDR3 coding DNA: TGCGCCAGCAGCGAACCAGAGGGTTCCGAGCAGTACTTC.

The genes are TRBV7-6 and TRBJ2-7; 9 bases line up with TRBD1. The CDR3 is 14 residues long. Trimming cost V 1 base and J 6 bases; bases outside gene matches: 4. Germline V gene sequence: CDR1 SGHVS, CDR2 FNYEAQ. As DNA, the CDR3 is TGTGCCAGCAGCTTAGAACAGGGGGCTGGCGAGCAGTACTTC. This translates into CASSLEQGAGEQYF.

The chain employs TRBV7-8 and TRBJ1-2; the D gene is possibly TRBD1 (6 bases). V was shortened by 5 bases and J by 6 bases, with 16 bases between the two germline ends. From germline, CDR1 is SGHVS and CDR2 FQNEAQ. The CDR3 is made up of 14 amino acids. The CDR3 DNA reads as TGTGCCAGCAGCCCCAGCGGACAGTCTCATGGCTACACCTTC. This codes for CASSPSGQSHGYTF.

This clonotype was recorded a few times. This rearrangement joins TRBV20-1 to TRBJ2-3, with 14 bases identical to TRBD2. Germline V gene lookup returns CDR1 DFQATT and CDR2 SNEGSKA (reference sequence). This CDR3 contains 17 residues. Unmatched junction bases numbered 4, after V lost 1 base and J lost 1 base. The CDR3 is CSARAGLAGARTDTQYF. The DNA of the CDR3 is TGCAGTGCTAGAGCGGGACTAGCGGGGGCCCGCACAGATACGCAGTATTTT.

This clonotype was counted at least ten times. V gene TRBV3-1 combines with J gene TRBJ2-5, with 7 bases identical to TRBD1. The CDR3 contains 14 residues. Trimming cost V 0 bases and J 5 bases; bases outside gene matches: 3. Germline V CDR1 and CDR2: LGHDT, YNNKEL (reference sequence). The CDR3 here is CASSQDTGQETQYF. In nucleotides, the CDR3 is TGTGCCAGCAGCCAAGATACGGGACAGGAGACCCAGTACTTC.

This clonotype was observed a handful of times. The chain is built from TRBV5-1 and TRBJ1-4; a possible D gene is TRBD1 (5 bases). The germline gives CDR1 SGHRS, CDR2 YFSETQ. Trimming cost V 4 bases and J 8 bases, with 18 bases left between them. This CDR3 spans 15 amino acids. The DNA for the CDR3 is TGCGCCAGCAGCCCCTCCGGCAGGGCAGGCGAAAAACTGTTTTTT. This encodes CASSPSGRAGEKLFF.

The chain employs TRBV20-1 and TRBJ2-2; 14 bases map to TRBD2. CDR1 is DFQATT, CDR2 SNEGSKA, per germline (reference sequence). The CDR3 is made up of 16 amino acids. The junction had 7 bases not matched to a gene; V was cut back by 5 bases and J by 5 bases. CDR3 protein: CSAPGTSGGVTGELFF. The CDR3 DNA sequence: TGCAGTGCTCCCGGGACTAGCGGGGGAGTAACCGGGGAGCTGTTTTTT.

The V gene is TRBV14, the J gene TRBJ1-1, with TRBD1 identical over 8 bases. Germline CDR1 and CDR2: SGHDN and FVKESK. The CDR3 is made up of 17 amino acids. Losses at the gene ends were 4 bases for V and 7 bases for J; bases not matched to a gene: 17. In DNA form, the CDR3 reads TGTGCCAGCAGCCTGCGCCTCCCGGGACAGGCCTTACTTGAAGCTTTCTTT. This translates into CASSLRLPGQALLEAFF.